This TCR beta chain originates from a study of T cell responses to AZD1222 COVID-19 vaccine. Data came from immunoSEQ multiplex PCR; TCRdb stores just in-frame clones and leaves some out. The table has about 150,000 clones, over 85% seen once; the top ten hold 18%. Germline values: CDR1 SEHNR, CDR2 FQNEAQ (reference sequence). The ends were cut back, 5 bases at V and 10 bases at J, with 23 bases in the middle. This CDR3 is built from 15 residues. The origin of this receptor is an adult in good health. The J gene is TRBJ1-1, the V gene TRBV7-9; perhaps TRBD1 as D (6 bases). The specimen comprised peripheral blood, sampled on day 0 of AZD1222 vaccination. The CDR3: CASSPHGAGARVAFF. The CDR3 DNA is TGTGCCAGCAGCCCCCACGGGGCAGGGGCTAGAGTAGCTTTCTTT. Full variable domain (rest looked up from reference TRBV7-9 and TRBJ1-1): DTGVSQNPRHKITKRGQNVTFRCDPISEHNRLYWYRQTLGQGPEFLTYFQNEAQLEKSRLLSDRFSAERPKGSFSTLEIQRTEQGDSAMYLCASSPHGAGARVAFFGQGTRLTVV.